This paragraph covers one T cell receptor beta chain sequence. Its antigen is unknown. This record comes from a study of T cell repertoires in cytomegalovirus infection. Study information: Through public TCR beta signatures, both CMV infection and matching HLA type were indicated.

CDR3 size: 14 residues. The ends were cut back, 3 bases at V and 5 bases at J, with 12 bases in the middle. CDR1 and CDR2 from the germline V gene are SGHRS and YFSETQ. Findings and limits, study-wide: Clonotype analysis showed dominance of the ex vivo response by HLA-C-restricted CMV-specific TCR beta clonotypes.

TCRdb re-called the reads with MiXCR, one entry per CDR3 protein. Among about 700,000 distinct CDR3 sequences listed, around a third were seen once. The sequence came from a human donor in good health (CMV status not recorded). Some clones in this sample may be carry-over from other donors' samples. The rearrangement links TRBV5-1 to TRBJ2-1; no firm D call. The starting material was cultured PBMCs, obtained from culture after CMV antigen stimulation. The CDR3 DNA reads as TGCGCCAGCAGCTGGCCGCGAGGTGACAATGAGCAGTTCTTC. The encoded protein is CASSWPRGDNEQFF.